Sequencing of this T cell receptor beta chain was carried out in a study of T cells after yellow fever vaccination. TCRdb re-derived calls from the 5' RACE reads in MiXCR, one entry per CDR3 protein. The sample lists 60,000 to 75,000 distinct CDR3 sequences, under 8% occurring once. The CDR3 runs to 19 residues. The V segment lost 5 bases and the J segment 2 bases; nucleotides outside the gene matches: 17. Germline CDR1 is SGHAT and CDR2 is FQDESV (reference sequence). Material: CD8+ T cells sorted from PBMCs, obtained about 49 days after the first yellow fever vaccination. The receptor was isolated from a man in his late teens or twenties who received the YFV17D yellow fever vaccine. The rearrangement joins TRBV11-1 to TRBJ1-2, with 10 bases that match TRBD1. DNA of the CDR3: TGTGCCAGCAGCCGTCGCCTTGACAGGGGGCGGTGGGGGAACTATGGCTACACCTTC. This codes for CASSRRLDRGRWGNYGYTF.